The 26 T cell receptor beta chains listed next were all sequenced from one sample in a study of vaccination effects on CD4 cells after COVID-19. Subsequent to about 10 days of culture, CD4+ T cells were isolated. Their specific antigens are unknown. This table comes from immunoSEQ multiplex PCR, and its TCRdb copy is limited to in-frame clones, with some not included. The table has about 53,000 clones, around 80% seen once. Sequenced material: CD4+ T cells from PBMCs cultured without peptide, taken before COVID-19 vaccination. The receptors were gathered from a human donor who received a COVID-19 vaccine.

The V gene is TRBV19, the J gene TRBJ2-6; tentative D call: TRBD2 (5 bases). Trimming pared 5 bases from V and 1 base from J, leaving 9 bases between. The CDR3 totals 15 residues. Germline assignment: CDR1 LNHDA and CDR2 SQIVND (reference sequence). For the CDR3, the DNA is TGTGCCAGTAGTGACGGCGGGTCTGGGGCCAACGTCCTGACTTTC. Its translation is CASSDGGSGANVLTF.

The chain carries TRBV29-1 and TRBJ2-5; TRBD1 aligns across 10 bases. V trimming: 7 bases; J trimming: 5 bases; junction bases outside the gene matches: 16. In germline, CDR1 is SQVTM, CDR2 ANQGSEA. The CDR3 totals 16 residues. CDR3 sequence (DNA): TGCAGCGCTCACACCGGGACAGGGGTGTACGGGGAGACCCAGTACTTC. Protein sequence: CSAHTGTGVYGETQYF.

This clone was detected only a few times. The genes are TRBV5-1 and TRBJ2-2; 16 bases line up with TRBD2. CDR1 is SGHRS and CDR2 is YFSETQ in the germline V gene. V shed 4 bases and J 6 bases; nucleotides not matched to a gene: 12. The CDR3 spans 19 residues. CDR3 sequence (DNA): TGCGCCAGCAGCCTGACCGGGACTAGCGGGGGGGCGGCTTCCGGGGAGCTGTTTTTT. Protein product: CASSLTGTSGGAASGELFF.

CDR3 protein: CASSQGLAGDTQYF. DNA for the CDR3: TGTGCCAGCAGCCAAGGACTAGCGGGGGATACGCAGTATTTT. The genes are TRBV3-1 (or the pseudogene TRBV3-2) and TRBJ2-3; TRBD2 matches 11 bases. Germline lookup yields CDR1 LGHDT and CDR2 YNNKEL (reference sequence). This CDR3 has 14 amino acids. Trimming cost V 1 base and J 6 bases; bases outside gene matches: 0.

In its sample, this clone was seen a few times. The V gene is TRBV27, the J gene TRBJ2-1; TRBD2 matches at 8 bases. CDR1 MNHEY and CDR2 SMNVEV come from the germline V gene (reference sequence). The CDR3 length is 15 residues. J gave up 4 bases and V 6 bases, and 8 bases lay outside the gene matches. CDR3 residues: CASSPLRGVYNEQFF. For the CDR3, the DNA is TGTGCCAGCAGCCCCTTGCGGGGGGTATACAATGAGCAGTTCTTC.

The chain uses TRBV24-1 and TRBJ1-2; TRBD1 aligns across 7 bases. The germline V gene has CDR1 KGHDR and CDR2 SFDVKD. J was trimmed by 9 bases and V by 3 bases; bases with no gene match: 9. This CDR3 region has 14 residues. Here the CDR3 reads CATSDPQRDSRYTF. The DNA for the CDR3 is TGTGCCACCAGTGATCCTCAACGGGACAGCCGCTACACCTTC.

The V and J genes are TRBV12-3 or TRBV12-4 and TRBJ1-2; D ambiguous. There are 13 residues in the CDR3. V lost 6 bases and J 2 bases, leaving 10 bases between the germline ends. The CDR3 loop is CASSHGRNYGYTF. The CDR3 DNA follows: TGTGCCAGCAGCCATGGGAGGAACTATGGCTACACCTTC.

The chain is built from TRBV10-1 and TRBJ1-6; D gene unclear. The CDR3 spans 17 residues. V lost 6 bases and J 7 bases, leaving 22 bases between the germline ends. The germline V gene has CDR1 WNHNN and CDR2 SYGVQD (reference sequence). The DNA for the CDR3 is TGCGCCAGCAGGAGTCCCCTTTTTAGACAAAAAAATTCACCCCTCCACTTT. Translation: CASRSPLFRQKNSPLHF.

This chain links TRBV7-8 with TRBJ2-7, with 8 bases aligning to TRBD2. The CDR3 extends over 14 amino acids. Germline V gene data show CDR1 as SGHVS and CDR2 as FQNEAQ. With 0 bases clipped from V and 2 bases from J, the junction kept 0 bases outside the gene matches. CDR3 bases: TGTGCCAGCAGCTTAGCCGGGGGGGCCTACGAGCAGTACGTC. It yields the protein CASSLAGGAYEQYV.

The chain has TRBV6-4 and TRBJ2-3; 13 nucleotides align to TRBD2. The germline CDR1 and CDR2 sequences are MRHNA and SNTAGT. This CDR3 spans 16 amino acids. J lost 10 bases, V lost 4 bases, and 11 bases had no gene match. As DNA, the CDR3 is TGTGCCAGCAGTGCCCAACTAGCGGGGGGGCCAGCGGCGCAGTATTTT. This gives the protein CASSAQLAGGPAAQYF.

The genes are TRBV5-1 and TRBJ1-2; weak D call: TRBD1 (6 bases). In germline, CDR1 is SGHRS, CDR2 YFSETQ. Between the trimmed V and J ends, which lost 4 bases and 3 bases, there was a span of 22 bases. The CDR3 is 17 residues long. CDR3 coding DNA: TGCGCCAGCAGCCGGAGGGGGTGGGCAAGTCCCGACTATGGCTACACCTTC. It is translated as CASSRRGWASPDYGYTF.

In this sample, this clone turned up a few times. The CDR3 DNA sequence: TGTGCCAGCAGCTTGGGGGGAGAGCTCTACGAGCAGTACGTC. Encoded protein: CASSLGGELYEQYV. The chain joins TRBV7-2 to TRBJ2-7; a weak D match, TRBD2 (6 bases). The CDR3 sequence is 14 residues long. With 3 bases removed from V and 3 bases from J, the gap between germline ends came to 12 bases. The germline gives CDR1 SGHTA, CDR2 FQGNSA.

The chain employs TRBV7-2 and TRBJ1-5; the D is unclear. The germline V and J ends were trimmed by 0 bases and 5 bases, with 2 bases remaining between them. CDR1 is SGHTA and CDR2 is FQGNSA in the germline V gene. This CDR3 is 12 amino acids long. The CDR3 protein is CASSLAYQPQHF. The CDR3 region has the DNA TGTGCCAGCAGCTTAGCCTATCAGCCCCAGCATTTT.

The CDR3 loop is CASSKKRGTEAFF. The CDR3 nucleotides are TGTGCCAGCAGCAAAAAAAGGGGCACTGAAGCTTTCTTT. The chain recombines TRBV21-1 with TRBJ1-1; the table's D call, TRBD1, was not checked against the DNA. TRBV21-1 is a pseudogene. This CDR3 has 13 residues.

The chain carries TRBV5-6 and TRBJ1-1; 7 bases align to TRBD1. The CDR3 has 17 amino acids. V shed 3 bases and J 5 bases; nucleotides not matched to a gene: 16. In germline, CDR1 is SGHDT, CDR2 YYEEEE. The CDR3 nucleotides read TGTGCCAGCAGCTCCAGATACAGGGGCCGCTTGGGTACTGAAGCTTTCTTT. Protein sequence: CASSSRYRGRLGTEAFF. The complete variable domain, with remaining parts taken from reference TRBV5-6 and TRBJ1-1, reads DAGVTQSPTHLIKTRGQQVTLRCSPKSGHDTVSWYQQALGQGPQFIFQYYEEEERQRGNFPDRFSGHQFPNYSSELNVNALLLGDSALYLCASSSRYRGRLGTEAFFGQGTRLTVV.

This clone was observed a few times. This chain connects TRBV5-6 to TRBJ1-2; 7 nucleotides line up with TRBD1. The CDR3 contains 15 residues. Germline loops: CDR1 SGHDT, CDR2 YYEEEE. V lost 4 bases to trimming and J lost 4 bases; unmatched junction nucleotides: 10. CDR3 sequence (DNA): TGTGCCAGCAGCCCATTTGACAGGGCCTTCTATGGCTACACCTTC. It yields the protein CASSPFDRAFYGYTF.

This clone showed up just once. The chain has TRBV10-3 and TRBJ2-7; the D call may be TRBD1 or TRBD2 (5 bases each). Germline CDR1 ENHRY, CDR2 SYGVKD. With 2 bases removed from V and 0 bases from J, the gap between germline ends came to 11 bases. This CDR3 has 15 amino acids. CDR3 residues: CAISEPRGASYEQYV. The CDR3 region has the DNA TGTGCCATCAGTGAGCCCCGGGGCGCCTCCTACGAGCAGTACGTC.

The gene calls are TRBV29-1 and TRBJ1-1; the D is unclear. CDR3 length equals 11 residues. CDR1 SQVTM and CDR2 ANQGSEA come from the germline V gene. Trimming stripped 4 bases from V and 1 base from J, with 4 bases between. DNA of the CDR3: TGCAGCGTTGCTAGGAACACTGAAGCTTTCTTT. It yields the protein CSVARNTEAFF.

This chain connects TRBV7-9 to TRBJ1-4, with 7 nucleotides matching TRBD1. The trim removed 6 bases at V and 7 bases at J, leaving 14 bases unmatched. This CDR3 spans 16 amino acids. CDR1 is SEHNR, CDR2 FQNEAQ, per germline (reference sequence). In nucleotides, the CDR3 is TGTGCCAGCAGGACGGGGTCGACAGGGTCAGGTGAAAAACTGTTTTTT. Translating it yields CASRTGSTGSGEKLFF.

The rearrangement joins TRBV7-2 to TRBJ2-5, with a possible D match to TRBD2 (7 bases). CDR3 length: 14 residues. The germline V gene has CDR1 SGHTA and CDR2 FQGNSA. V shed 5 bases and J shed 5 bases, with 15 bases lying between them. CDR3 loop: CASSPRGAGETQYF. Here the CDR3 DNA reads TGTGCCAGCAGCCCCCGGGGGGCAGGGGAGACCCAGTACTTC. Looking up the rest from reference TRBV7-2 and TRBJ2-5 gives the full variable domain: GAGVSQSPSNKVTEKGKDVELRCDPISGHTALYWYRQSLGQGLEFLIYFQGNSAPDKSGLPSDRFSAERTGGSVSTLTIQRTQQEDSAVYLCASSPRGAGETQYFGPGTRLLVL.

CDR3 protein: CASSESFRVYEQYV. For the CDR3, the DNA is TGCGCCAGCAGTGAGTCGTTCAGGGTCTACGAGCAGTACGTC. This chain links TRBV10-2 with TRBJ2-7; maybe TRBD1 (5 bases). This CDR3 spans 14 amino acids. Germline values: CDR1 WSHSY, CDR2 SAAADI. The V gene lost 0 bases and the J gene lost 3 bases, with 9 bases spanning the gap.

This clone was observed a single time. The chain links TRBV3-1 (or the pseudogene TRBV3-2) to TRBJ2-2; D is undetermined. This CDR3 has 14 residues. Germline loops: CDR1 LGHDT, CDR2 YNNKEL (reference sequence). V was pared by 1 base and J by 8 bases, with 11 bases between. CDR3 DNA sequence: TGTGCCAGCAGCCAAGGATGGGTGCCGGGGGAGCTGTTTTTT. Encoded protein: CASSQGWVPGELFF.

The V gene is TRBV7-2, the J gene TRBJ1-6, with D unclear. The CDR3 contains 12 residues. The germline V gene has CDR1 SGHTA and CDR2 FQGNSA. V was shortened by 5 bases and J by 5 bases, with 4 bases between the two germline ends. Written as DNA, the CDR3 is TGTGCCAGCAGCCGAGATAATTCACCCCTCCACTTT. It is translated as CASSRDNSPLHF.

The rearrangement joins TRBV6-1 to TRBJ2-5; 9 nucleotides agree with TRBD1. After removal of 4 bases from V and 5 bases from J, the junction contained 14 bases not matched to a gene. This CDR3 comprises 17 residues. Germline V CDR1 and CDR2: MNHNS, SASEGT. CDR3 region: CASSVGPGQGRLETQYF. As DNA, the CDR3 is TGTGCCAGCAGTGTGGGTCCGGGACAGGGACGTCTTGAGACCCAGTACTTC.

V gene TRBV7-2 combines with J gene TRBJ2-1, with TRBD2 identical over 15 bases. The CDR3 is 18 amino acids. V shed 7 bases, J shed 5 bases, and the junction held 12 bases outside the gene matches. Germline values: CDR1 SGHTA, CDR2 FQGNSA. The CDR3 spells CASTPRTGTSGGNNEQFF. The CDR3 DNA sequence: TGTGCCAGCACTCCAAGAACCGGGACTAGCGGGGGGAACAATGAGCAGTTCTTC.

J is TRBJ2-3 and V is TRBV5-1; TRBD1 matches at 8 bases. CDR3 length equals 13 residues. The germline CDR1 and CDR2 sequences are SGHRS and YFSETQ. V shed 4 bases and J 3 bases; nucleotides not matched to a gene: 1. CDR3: CASSGTGTDTQYF. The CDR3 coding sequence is TGCGCCAGCAGCGGGACAGGTACAGATACGCAGTATTTT.